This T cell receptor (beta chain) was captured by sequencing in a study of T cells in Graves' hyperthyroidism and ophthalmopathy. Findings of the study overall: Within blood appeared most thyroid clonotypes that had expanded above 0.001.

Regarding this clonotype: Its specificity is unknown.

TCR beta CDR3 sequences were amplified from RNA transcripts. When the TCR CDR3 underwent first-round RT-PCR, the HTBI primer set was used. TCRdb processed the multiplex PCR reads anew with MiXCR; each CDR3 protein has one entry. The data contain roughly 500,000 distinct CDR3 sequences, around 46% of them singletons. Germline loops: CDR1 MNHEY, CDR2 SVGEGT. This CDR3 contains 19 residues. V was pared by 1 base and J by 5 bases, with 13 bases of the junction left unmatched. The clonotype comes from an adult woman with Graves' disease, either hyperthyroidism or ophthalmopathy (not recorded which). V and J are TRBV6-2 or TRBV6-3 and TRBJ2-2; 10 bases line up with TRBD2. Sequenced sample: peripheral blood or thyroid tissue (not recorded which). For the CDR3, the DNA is TGTGCCAGCAGTTACTACATAGCGGGAGGCGGTGTAGAGACCGGGGAGCTGTTTTTT. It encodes CASSYYIAGGGVETGELFF.